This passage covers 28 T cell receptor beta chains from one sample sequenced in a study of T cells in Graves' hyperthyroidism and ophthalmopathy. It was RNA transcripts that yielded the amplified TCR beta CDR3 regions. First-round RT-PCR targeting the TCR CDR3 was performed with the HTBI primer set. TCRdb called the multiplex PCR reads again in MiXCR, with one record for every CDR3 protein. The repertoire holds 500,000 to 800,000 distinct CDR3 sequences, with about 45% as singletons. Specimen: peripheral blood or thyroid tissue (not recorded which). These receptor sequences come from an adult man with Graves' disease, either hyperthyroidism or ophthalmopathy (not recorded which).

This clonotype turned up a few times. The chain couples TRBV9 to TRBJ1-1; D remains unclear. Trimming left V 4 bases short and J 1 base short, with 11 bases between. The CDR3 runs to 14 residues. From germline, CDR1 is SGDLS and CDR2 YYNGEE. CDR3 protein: CASSQTEPNTEAFF. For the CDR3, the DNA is TGTGCCAGCAGCCAAACTGAACCGAACACTGAAGCTTTCTTT.

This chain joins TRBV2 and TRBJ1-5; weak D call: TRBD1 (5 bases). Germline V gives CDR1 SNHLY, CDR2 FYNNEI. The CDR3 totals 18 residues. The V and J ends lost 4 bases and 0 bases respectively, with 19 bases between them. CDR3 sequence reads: CASSARGAQEYSNQPQHF. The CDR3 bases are TGTGCCAGCAGTGCTAGAGGAGCACAGGAGTATAGCAATCAGCCCCAGCATTTT.

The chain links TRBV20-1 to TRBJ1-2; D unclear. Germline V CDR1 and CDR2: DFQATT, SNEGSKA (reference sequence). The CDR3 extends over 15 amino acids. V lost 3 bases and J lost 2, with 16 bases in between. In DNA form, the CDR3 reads TGCAGTGCTAGGCCCGCAGGATTGAGAAACTATGGCTACACCTTC. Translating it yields CSARPAGLRNYGYTF.

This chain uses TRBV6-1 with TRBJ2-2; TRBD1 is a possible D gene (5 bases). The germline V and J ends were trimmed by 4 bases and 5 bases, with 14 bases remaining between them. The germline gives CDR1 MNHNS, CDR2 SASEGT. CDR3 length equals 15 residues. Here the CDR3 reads CASSVAGLGTGELFF. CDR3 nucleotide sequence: TGTGCCAGCAGTGTGGCAGGGCTTGGAACCGGGGAGCTGTTTTTT.

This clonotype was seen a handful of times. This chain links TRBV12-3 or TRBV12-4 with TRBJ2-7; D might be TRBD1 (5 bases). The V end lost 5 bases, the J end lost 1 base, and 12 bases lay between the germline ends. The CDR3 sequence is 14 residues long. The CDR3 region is CASSHGHTSYEQYF. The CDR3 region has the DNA TGTGCCAGCAGTCACGGACATACATCCTACGAGCAGTACTTC.

The CDR3 reads CAWGRSNSPLHF. In DNA form, the CDR3 reads TGTGCCTGGGGCAGGTCTAATTCACCCCTCCACTTT. This rearrangement joins TRBV30 to TRBJ1-6; D gene ambiguous. The CDR3 is 12 amino acids. Per the germline V gene, CDR1 is GTSNPN and CDR2 is SVGIG (reference sequence). The V gene lost 5 bases and the J gene lost 6 bases, with 8 bases spanning the gap. Full variable domain (missing parts from reference TRBV30 and TRBJ1-6): SQTIHQWPATLVQPVGSPLSLECTVEGTSNPNLYWYRQAAGRGLQLLFYSVGIGQISSEVPQNLSASRPQDRQFILSSKKLLLSDSGFYLCAWGRSNSPLHFGNGTRLTVT.

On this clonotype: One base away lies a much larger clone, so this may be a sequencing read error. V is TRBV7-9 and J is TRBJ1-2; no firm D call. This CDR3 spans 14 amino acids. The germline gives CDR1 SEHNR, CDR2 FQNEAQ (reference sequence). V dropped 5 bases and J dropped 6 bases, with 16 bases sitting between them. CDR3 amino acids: CASSLDHPADGYTF. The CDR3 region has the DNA TGTGCCAGCAGCCTGGACCACCCGGCAGATGGCTACACCTTC.

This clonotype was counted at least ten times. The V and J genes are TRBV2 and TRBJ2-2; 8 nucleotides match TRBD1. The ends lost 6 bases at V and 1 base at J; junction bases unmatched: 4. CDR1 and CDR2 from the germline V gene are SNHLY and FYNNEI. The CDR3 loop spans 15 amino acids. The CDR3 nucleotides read TGTGCCAGCAGGACGACAGGGGTGAACACCGGGGAGCTGTTTTTT. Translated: CASRTTGVNTGELFF.

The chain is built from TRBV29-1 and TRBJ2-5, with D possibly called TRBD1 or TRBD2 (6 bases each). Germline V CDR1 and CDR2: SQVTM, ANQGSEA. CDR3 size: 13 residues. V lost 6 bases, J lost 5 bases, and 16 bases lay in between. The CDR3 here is CSVDNRGRETQYF. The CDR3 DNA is TGCAGCGTCGACAATAGGGGGAGGGAGACCCAGTACTTC.

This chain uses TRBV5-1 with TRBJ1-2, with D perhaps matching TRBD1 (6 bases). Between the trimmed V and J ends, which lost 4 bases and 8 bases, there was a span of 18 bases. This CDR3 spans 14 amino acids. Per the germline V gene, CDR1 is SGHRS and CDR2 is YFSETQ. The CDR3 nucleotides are TGCGCCAGCAGCCCGGACCAGGGGCTTGAGGGCTACACCTTC. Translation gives CASSPDQGLEGYTF.

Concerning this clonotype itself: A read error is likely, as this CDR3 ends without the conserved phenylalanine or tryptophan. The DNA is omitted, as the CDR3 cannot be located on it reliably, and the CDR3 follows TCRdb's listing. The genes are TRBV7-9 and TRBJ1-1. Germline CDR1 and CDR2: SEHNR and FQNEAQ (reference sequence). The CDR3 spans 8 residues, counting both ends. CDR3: CASSLAIG.

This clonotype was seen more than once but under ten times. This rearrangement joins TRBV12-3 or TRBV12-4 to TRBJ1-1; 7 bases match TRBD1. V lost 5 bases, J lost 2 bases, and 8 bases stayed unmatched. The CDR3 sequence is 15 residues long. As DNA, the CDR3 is TGTGCCAGCAGTCACTCGACAGGGATTAACACTGAAGCTTTCTTT. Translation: CASSHSTGINTEAFF.

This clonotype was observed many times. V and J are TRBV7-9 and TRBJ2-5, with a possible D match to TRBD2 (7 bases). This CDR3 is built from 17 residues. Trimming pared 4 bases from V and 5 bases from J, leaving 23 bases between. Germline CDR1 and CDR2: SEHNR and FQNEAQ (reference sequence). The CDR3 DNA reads TGTGCCAGCAGCTCGCCGGGGGGCGGGACGAACGAGGAGACCCAGTACTTC. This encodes CASSSPGGGTNEETQYF.

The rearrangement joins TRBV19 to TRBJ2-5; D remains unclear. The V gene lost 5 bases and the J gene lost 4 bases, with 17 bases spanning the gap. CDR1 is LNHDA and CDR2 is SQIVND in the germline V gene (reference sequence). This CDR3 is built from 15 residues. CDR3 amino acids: CASSSRSPLIETQYF. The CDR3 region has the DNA TGTGCCAGTAGTTCGCGCAGTCCGCTTATAGAGACCCAGTACTTC. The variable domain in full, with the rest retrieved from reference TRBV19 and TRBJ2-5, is DGGITQSPKYLFRKEGQNVTLSCEQNLNHDAMYWYRQDPGQGLRLIYYSQIVNDFQKGDIAEGYSVSREKKESFPLTVTSAQKNPTAFYLCASSSRSPLIETQYFGPGTRLLVL.

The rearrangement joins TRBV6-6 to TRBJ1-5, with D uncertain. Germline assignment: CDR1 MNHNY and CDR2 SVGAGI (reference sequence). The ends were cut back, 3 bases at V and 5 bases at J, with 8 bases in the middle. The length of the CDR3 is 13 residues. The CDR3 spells CASSYGRYQPQHF. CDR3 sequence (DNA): TGTGCCAGCAGTTATGGCCGGTATCAGCCCCAGCATTTT.

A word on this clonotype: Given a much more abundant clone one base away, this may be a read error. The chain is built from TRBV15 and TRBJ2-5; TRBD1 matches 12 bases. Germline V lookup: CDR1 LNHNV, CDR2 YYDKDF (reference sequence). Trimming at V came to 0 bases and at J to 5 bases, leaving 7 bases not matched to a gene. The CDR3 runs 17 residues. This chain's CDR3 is CATSRDKGTGGTETQYF. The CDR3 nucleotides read TGTGCCACCAGCAGAGATAAAGGGACAGGGGGCACGGAGACCCAGTACTTC.

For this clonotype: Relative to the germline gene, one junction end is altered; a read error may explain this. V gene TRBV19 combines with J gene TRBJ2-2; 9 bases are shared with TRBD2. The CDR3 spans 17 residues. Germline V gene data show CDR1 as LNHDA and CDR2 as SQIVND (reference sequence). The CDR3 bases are TGTGCCAGTTTTCCGCGCGCGGGGGGGGGACGCACCGGGGAGCTGTCTTTT. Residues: CASFPRAGGGRTGELSF.

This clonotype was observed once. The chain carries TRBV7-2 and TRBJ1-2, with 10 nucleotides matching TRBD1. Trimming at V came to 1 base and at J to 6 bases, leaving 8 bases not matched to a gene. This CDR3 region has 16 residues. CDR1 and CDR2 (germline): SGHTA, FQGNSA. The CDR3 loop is CASSLVAAGTGDGYTF. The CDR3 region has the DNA TGTGCCAGCAGCTTAGTGGCAGCGGGGACAGGGGATGGCTACACCTTC.

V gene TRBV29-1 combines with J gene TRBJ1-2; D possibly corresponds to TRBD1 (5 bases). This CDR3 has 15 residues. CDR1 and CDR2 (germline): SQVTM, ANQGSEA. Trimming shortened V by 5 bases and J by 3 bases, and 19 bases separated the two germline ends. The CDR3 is CSVRGPRVGDYGYTF. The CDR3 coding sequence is TGCAGCGTTCGAGGACCCCGCGTGGGGGACTATGGCTACACCTTC.

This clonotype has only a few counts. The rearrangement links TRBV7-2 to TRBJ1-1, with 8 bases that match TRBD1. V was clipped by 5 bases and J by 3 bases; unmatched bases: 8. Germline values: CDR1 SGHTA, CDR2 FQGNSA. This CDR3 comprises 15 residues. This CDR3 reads CASSQGQAGYTEAFF. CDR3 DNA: TGTGCCAGCAGCCAGGGACAGGCCGGGTACACTGAAGCTTTCTTT. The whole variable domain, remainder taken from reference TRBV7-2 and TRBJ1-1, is GAGVSQSPSNKVTEKGKDVELRCDPISGHTALYWYRQSLGQGLEFLIYFQGNSAPDKSGLPSDRFSAERTGGSVSTLTIQRTQQEDSAVYLCASSQGQAGYTEAFFGQGTRLTVV.

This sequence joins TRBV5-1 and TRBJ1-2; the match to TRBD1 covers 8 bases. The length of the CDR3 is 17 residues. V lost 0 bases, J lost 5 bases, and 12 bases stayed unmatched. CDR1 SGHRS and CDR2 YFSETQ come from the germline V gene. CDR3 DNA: TGCGCCAGCAGCTTGGATGAAGGGACAGGTCGGTCGTATGGCTACACCTTC. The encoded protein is CASSLDEGTGRSYGYTF.

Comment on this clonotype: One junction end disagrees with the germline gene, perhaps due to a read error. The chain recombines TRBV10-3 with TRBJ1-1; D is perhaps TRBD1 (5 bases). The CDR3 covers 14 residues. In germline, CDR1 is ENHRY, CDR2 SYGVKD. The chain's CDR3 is CASSYSTARHLAFF. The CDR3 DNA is TGTGCCAGCAGTTACTCGACAGCCCGTCACTTAGCTTTCTTT.

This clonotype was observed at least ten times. The CDR3 region is CATSDGRIWAFF. CDR3 sequence (DNA): TGTGCCACCAGTGACGGACGAATCTGGGCTTTCTTT. The chain combines TRBV24-1 with TRBJ1-1, with D hard to call. Germline lookup yields CDR1 KGHDR and CDR2 SFDVKD. V was cut by 4 bases and J by 11 bases, with 13 bases left in between. The CDR3 is 12 amino acids.

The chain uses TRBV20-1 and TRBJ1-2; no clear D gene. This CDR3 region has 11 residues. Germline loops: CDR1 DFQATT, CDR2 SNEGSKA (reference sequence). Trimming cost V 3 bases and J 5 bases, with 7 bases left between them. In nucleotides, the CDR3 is TGCAGTGCTAGCGCAGTTTATGGCTACACCTTC. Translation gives CSASAVYGYTF.

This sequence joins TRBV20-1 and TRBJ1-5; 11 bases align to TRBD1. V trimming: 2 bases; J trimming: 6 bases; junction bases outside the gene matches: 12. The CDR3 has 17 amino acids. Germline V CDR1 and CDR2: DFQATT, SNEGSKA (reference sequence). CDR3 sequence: CSARRLAGQGVGQPQHF. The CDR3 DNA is TGCAGTGCTAGACGACTAGCGGGACAGGGGGTAGGTCAGCCCCAGCATTTT.

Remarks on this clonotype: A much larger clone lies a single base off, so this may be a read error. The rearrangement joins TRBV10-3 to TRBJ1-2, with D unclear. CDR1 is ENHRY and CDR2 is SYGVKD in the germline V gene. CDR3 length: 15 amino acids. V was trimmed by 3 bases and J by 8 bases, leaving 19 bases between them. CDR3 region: CAISEYVLQSTGYTF. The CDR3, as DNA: TGTGCCATCAGTGAATATGTCCTCCAATCGACGGGCTACACCTTC.

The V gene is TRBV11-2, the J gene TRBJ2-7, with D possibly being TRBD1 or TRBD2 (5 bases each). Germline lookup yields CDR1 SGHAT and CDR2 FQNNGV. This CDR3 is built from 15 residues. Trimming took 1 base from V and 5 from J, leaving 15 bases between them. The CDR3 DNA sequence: TGTGCCAGCAGCTTAGCGGGGTATAAGGGGAACGAGCAGTACTTC. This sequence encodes CASSLAGYKGNEQYF.

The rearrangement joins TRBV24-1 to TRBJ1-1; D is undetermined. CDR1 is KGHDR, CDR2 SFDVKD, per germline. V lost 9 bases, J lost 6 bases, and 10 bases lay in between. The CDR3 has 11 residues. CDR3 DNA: TGTGCCACCGAAAGCTTAGCTGAAGCTTTCTTT. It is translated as CATESLAEAFF.